These 14 T cell receptor beta chains share one sample of origin, sequenced in a study of blood T cell repertoires in COVID-19. Repertoires were generated with immunoSEQ multiplex PCR, while TCRdb's copy carries only in-frame clones and drops some. Of 90,000 to 120,000 clones detected, more than 70% appear once; the ten largest clones hold 4.5% to 6%. The sequencing sample was made of peripheral blood. These receptors were taken from a middle-aged man with active or convalescent COVID-19.

The chain is built from TRBV5-1 and TRBJ1-2; tentatively, D is TRBD1 (6 bases). The CDR3 sequence is 15 residues long. Per the germline V gene, CDR1 is SGHRS and CDR2 is YFSETQ. V was pared by 0 bases and J by 6 bases, with 15 bases between. Here the CDR3 reads CASSLGGPPRDGYTF. CDR3 sequence (DNA): TGCGCCAGCAGCTTGGGGGGGCCTCCTCGGGATGGCTACACCTTC.

This rearrangement joins TRBV9 to TRBJ2-3; 9 nucleotides align to TRBD1. The CDR3 contains 17 residues. Trimming took 0 bases from V and 2 from J; bases not matched to a gene: 7. From germline, CDR1 is SGDLS and CDR2 YYNGEE. CDR3 residues: CASSVGNRGLTTDTQYF. CDR3 sequence (DNA): TGTGCCAGCAGCGTAGGGAACAGGGGGCTGACCACAGATACGCAGTATTTT.

The count of this clone is one. The chain is built from TRBV14 and TRBJ2-1; no definite D call. Trimming shortened V by 4 bases and J by 6 bases, and 10 bases separated the two germline ends. The CDR3 extends over 13 amino acids. Germline lookup yields CDR1 SGHDN and CDR2 FVKESK. The CDR3 spells CASSPGTINEQFF. CDR3 coding DNA: TGTGCCAGCAGCCCGGGTACTATCAATGAGCAGTTCTTC.

The V call is TRBV9, the J call TRBJ2-1; D perhaps matches TRBD1 (6 bases). This CDR3 region has 15 residues. V was shortened by 0 bases and J by 6 bases, with 13 bases between the two germline ends. Germline V lookup: CDR1 SGDLS, CDR2 YYNGEE. CDR3 region: CASSVEGVGLNEQFF. In DNA, the CDR3 is TGTGCCAGCAGCGTAGAGGGGGTAGGTCTCAATGAGCAGTTCTTC. The full variable domain, in which reference TRBV9 and TRBJ2-1 provide the parts outside the CDR3, is DSGVTQTPKHLITATGQRVTLRCSPRSGDLSVYWYQQSLDQGLQFLIQYYNGEERAKGNILERFSAQQFPDLHSELNLSSLELGDSALYFCASSVEGVGLNEQFFGPGTRLTVL.

The chain is built from TRBV6-2 or TRBV6-3 and TRBJ2-3; 10 nucleotides align to TRBD2. J was trimmed by 5 bases and V by 4 bases; bases with no gene match: 6. Germline CDR1 is MNHEY and CDR2 is SVGEGT. The CDR3 is made up of 15 amino acids. The CDR3 nucleotides are TGTGCCAGCAGTTTGATAGCGGGAGGCGGAGATACGCAGTATTTT. Protein: CASSLIAGGGDTQYF.

The V gene is TRBV4-1, the J gene TRBJ1-4; a weak D match, TRBD1 (5 bases). Trimming took 0 bases from V and 7 from J, leaving 12 bases between them. The germline V gene encodes CDR1 MGHRA and CDR2 YSYEKL. CDR3 length equals 15 residues. CDR3 residues: CASSQERPGGEKLFF. The DNA for the CDR3 is TGCGCCAGCAGCCAAGAGAGGCCGGGGGGTGAAAAACTGTTTTTT.

The V and J genes are TRBV5-1 and TRBJ1-3; unclear D gene. Germline V gives CDR1 SGHRS, CDR2 YFSETQ. CDR3 length equals 13 residues. Trimming removed 5 bases from V and 1 base from J, with 7 bases in between. CDR3 residues: CASRGSSGNTIYF. The CDR3 DNA sequence: TGCGCCAGCAGAGGGAGTTCTGGAAACACCATATATTTT. Complete variable domain (other parts from reference TRBV5-1 and TRBJ1-3): KAGVTQTPRYLIKTRGQQVTLSCSPISGHRSVSWYQQTPGQGLQFLFEYFSETQRNKGNFPGRFSGRQFSNSRSEMNVSTLELGDSALYLCASRGSSGNTIYFGEGSWLTVV.

The chain has TRBV11-2 and TRBJ2-7; 11 bases line up with TRBD2. V shed 4 bases, J shed 1 base, and the junction held 6 bases outside the gene matches. The germline V gene has CDR1 SGHAT and CDR2 FQNNGV. The CDR3 spans 16 residues. The CDR3 sequence is CASSYSGTSGSYEQYF. CDR3 nucleotide sequence: TGTGCCAGCAGCTATTCCGGGACTAGCGGTTCCTACGAGCAGTACTTC. Full variable domain (remainder filled in from reference TRBV11-2 and TRBJ2-7): EAGVAQSPRYKIIEKRQSVAFWCNPISGHATLYWYQQILGQGPKLLIQFQNNGVVDDSQLPKDRFSAERLKGVDSTLKIQPAKLEDSAVYLCASSYSGTSGSYEQYFGPGTRLTVT.

The J gene is TRBJ2-2, the V gene TRBV11-2; D remains unclear. Germline CDR1 reads SGHAT; CDR2 reads FQNNGV. The CDR3 runs 14 residues. V was cut by 2 bases and J by 0 bases, with 4 bases left in between. CDR3 coding DNA: TGTGCCAGCAGCTTACAGACGAACACCGGGGAGCTGTTTTTT. Encoded protein: CASSLQTNTGELFF. The full variable domain, rest sourced from reference TRBV11-2 and TRBJ2-2, is EAGVAQSPRYKIIEKRQSVAFWCNPISGHATLYWYQQILGQGPKLLIQFQNNGVVDDSQLPKDRFSAERLKGVDSTLKIQPAKLEDSAVYLCASSLQTNTGELFFGEGSRLTVL.

The V and J genes are TRBV12-3 or TRBV12-4 and TRBJ2-1; the D gene is possibly TRBD1 (6 bases). Trimming left V 6 bases short and J 1 base short, with 7 bases between. The CDR3 consists of 13 residues. The DNA of the CDR3 is TGTGCCAGCAGGGACAGTTCCTACAATGAGCAGTTCTTC. This encodes CASRDSSYNEQFF.

The J gene is TRBJ1-5, the V gene TRBV10-3, with unresolved D. Germline V gene sequence: CDR1 ENHRY, CDR2 SYGVKD. This CDR3 has 13 residues. Trimming cost V 7 bases and J 4 bases, with 11 bases left between them. The DNA of the CDR3 is TGTGCCATCAACTCGGGAACGAATCAGCCCCAGCATTTT. It encodes CAINSGTNQPQHF.

This chain joins TRBV10-3 and TRBJ1-3; D unclear. V lost 4 bases and J lost 0, with 7 bases in between. Germline assignment: CDR1 ENHRY and CDR2 SYGVKD. The CDR3 consists of 14 residues. CDR3 bases: TGTGCCATCAGTGCCCTAAGCTCTGGAAACACCATATATTTT. Amino acids: CAISALSSGNTIYF.

The chain is built from TRBV5-6 and TRBJ1-1; D remains ambiguous. V was shortened by 0 bases and J by 0 bases, with 6 bases between the two germline ends. The CDR3 contains 14 residues. The V gene's germline CDR1 is SGHDT and CDR2 YYEEEE. The CDR3 loop reads CASSLARMNTEAFF. The CDR3 DNA sequence: TGTGCCAGCAGCTTGGCCAGAATGAACACTGAAGCTTTCTTT.

This clone was seen a handful of times. V usage is TRBV5-1 and J usage is TRBJ2-2; tentatively, D is TRBD1 (6 bases). The germline V gene encodes CDR1 SGHRS and CDR2 YFSETQ. The CDR3 spans 16 residues. V shed 0 bases and J shed 2 bases, with 11 bases lying between them. CDR3 sequence (DNA): TGCGCCAGCAGCTTGGCCGGGACACCAAACACCGGGGAGCTGTTTTTT. This gives the protein CASSLAGTPNTGELFF.